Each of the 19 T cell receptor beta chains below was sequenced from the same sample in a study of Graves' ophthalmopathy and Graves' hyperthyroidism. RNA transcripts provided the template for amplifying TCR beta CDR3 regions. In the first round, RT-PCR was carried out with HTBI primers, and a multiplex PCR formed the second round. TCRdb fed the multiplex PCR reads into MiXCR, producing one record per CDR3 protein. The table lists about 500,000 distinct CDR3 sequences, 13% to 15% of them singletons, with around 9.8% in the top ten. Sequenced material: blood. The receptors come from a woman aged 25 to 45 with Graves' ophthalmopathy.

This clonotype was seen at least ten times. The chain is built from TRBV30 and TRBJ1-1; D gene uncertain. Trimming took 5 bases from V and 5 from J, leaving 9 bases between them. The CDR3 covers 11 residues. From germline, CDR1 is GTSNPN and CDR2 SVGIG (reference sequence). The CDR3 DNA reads TGTGCCTGGCAAAATTATACTGAAGCTTTCTTT. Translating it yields CAWQNYTEAFF.

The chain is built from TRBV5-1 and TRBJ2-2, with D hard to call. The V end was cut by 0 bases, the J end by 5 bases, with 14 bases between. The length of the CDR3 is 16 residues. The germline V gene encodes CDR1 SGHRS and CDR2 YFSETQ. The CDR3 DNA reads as TGCGCCAGCAGCTTGGAAGGAGAGATCAAAACCGGGGAGCTGTTTTTT. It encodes CASSLEGEIKTGELFF. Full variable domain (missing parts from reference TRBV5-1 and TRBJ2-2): KAGVTQTPRYLIKTRGQQVTLSCSPISGHRSVSWYQQTPGQGLQFLFEYFSETQRNKGNFPGRFSGRQFSNSRSEMNVSTLELGDSALYLCASSLEGEIKTGELFFGEGSRLTVL.

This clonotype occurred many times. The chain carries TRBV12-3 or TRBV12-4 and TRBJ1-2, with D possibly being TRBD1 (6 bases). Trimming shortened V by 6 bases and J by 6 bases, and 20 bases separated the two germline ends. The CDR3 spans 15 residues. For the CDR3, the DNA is TGTGCCAGCAGGGACAGTTTAAGGGAGTTTGATGGCTACACCTTC. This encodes CASRDSLREFDGYTF.

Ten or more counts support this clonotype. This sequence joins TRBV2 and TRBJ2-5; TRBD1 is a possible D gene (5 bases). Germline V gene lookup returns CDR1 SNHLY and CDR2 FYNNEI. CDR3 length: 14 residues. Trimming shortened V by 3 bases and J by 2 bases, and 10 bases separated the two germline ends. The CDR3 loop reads CASSDRDLQETQYF. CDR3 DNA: TGTGCCAGCAGTGACAGGGATCTACAAGAGACCCAGTACTTC.

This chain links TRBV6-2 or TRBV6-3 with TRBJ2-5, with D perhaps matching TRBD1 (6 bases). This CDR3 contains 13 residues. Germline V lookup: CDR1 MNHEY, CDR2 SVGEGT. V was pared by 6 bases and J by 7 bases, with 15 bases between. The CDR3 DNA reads TGTGCCAGCAGCCAGGGGCCCGTTTGGACCCAGTACTTC. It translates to CASSQGPVWTQYF.

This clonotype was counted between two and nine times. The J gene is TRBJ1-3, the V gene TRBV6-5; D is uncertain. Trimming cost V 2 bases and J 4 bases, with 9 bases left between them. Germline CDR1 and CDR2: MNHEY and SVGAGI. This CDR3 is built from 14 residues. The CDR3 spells CASSYKGSGNTIYF. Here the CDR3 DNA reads TGTGCCAGCAGTTACAAAGGGAGCGGAAACACCATATATTTT.

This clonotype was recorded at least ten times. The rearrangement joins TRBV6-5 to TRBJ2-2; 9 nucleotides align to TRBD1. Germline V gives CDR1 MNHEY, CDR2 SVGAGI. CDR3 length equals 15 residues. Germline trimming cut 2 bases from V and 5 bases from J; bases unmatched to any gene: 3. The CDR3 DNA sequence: TGTGCCAGCAGTTACCTCGGGACAGGGACCGGGGAGCTGTTTTTT. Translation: CASSYLGTGTGELFF.

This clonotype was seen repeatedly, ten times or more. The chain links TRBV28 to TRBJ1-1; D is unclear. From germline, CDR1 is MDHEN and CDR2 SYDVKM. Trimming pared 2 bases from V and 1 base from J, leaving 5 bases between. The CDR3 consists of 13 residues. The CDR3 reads CASSLIENTEAFF. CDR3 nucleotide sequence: TGTGCCAGCAGTTTAATAGAGAACACTGAAGCTTTCTTT.

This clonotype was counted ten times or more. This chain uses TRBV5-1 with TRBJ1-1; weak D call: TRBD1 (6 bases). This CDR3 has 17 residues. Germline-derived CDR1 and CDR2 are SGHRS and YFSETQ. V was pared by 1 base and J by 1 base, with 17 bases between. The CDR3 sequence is CASSLRTAGTSNTEAFF. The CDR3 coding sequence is TGCGCCAGCAGCTTGCGGACAGCGGGTACATCGAACACTGAAGCTTTCTTT.

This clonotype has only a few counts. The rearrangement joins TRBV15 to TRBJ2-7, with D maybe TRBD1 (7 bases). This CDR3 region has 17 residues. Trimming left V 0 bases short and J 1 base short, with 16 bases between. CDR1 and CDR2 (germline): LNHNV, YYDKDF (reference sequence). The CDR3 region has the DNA TGTGCCACCAGCAGAGATTCCCGACAGGGAGGATCCTACGAGCAGTACTTC. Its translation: CATSRDSRQGGSYEQYF.

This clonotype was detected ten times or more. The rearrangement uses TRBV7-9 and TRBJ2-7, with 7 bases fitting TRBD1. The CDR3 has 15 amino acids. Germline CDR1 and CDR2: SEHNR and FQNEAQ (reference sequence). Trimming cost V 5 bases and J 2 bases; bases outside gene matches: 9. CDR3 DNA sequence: TGTGCCAGCAGCCACGCCGGGACAGCCACCTACGAGCAGTACTTC. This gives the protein CASSHAGTATYEQYF. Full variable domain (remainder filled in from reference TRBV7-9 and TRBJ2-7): DTGVSQNPRHKITKRGQNVTFRCDPISEHNRLYWYRQTLGQGPEFLTYFQNEAQLEKSRLLSDRFSAERPKGSFSTLEIQRTEQGDSAMYLCASSHAGTATYEQYFGPGTRLTVT.

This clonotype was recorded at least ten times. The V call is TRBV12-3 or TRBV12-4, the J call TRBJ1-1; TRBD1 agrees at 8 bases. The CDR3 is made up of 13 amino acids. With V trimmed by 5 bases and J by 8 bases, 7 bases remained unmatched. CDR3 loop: CASSLGQDLEAFF. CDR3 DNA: TGTGCCAGCAGTCTGGGACAGGACCTCGAAGCTTTCTTT.

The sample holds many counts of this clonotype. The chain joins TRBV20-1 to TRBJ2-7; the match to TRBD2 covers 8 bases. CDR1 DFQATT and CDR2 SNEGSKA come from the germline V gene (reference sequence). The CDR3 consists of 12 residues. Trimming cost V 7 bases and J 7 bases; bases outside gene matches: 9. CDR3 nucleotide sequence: TGCAGTGTAGCGGGGCTTGTGGGGGAGCAGTACTTC. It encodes CSVAGLVGEQYF.

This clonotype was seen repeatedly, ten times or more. CDR3 in amino acids: CATSARQGDLNIQYF. Here the CDR3 DNA reads TGTGCCACCAGCGCCAGACAGGGGGATTTGAACATTCAGTACTTC. The V gene is TRBV15, the J gene TRBJ2-4; 9 bases match TRBD1. CDR1 is LNHNV and CDR2 is YYDKDF in the germline V gene (reference sequence). The CDR3 runs to 15 residues. V was clipped by 5 bases and J by 7 bases; unmatched bases: 9.

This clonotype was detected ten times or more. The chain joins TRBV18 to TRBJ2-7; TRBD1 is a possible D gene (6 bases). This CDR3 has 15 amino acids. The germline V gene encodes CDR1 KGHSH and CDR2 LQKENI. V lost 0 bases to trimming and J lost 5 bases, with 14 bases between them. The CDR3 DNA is TGTGCCAGCTCACCACCGTCGAGGGGGAGCGACGAGCAGTACTTC. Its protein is CASSPPSRGSDEQYF.

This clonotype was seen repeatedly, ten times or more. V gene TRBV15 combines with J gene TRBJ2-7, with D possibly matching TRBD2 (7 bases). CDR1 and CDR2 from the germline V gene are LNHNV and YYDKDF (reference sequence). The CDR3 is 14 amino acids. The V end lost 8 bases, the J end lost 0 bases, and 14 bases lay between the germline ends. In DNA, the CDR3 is TGTGCCACCGATGGCGGGGGCCCCTCCTACGAGCAGTACTTC. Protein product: CATDGGGPSYEQYF.

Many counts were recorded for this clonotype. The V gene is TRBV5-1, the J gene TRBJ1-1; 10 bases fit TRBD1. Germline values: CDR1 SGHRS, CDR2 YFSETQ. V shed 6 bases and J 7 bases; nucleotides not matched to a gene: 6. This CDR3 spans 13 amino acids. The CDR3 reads CASTQGQGNEAFF. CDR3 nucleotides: TGCGCCAGCACTCAGGGACAGGGGAATGAAGCTTTCTTT.

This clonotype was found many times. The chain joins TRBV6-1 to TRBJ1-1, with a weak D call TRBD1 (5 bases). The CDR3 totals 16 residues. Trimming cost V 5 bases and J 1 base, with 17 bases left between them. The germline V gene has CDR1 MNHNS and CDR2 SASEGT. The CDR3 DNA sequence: TGTGCCAGCAGTCGGGGACGACAAGAGTGGAACACTGAAGCTTTCTTT. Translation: CASSRGRQEWNTEAFF.

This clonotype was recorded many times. The CDR3 DNA reads TGTGCCAGCAGTTCGGGACAGCTCAAAACTGAAGCTTTCTTT. Translated, it gives CASSSGQLKTEAFF. The chain combines TRBV12-3 or TRBV12-4 with TRBJ1-1, with 7 bases matching TRBD1. Trimming took 4 bases from V and 5 from J; bases not matched to a gene: 7. This CDR3 contains 14 residues.